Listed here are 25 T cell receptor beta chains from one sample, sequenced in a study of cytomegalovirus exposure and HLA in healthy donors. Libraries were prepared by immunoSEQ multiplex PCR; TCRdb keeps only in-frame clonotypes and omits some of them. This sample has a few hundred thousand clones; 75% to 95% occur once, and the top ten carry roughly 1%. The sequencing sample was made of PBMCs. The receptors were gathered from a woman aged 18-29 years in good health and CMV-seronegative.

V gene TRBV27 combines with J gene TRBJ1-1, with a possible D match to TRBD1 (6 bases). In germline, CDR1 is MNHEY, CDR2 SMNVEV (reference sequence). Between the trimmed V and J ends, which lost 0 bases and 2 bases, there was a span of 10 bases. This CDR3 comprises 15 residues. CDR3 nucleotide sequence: TGTGCCAGCAGTTTATCCGTGACAGGAAACACTGAAGCTTTCTTT. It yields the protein CASSLSVTGNTEAFF.

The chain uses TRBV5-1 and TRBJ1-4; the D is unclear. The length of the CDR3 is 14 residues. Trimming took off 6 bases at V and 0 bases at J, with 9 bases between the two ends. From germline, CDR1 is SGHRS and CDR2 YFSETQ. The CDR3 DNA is TGCGCCAGCACCGACGGAGCAACTAATGAAAAACTGTTTTTT. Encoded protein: CASTDGATNEKLFF.

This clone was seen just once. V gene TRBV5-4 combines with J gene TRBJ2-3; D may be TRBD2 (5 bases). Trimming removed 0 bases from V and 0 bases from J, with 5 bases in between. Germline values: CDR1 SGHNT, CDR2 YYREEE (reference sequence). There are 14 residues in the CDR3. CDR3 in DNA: TGTGCCAGCAGCTTGGGGACTAGCACAGATACGCAGTATTTT. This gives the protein CASSLGTSTDTQYF. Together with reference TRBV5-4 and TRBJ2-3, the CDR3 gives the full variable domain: ETGVTQSPTHLIKTRGQQVTLRCSSQSGHNTVSWYQQALGQGPQFIFQYYREEENGRGNFPPRFSGLQFPNYSSELNVNALELDDSALYLCASSLGTSTDTQYFGPGTRLTVL.

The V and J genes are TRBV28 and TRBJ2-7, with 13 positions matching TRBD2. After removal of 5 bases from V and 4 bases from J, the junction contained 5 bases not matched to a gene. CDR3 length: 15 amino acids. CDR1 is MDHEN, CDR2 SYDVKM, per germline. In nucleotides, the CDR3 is TGTGCCAGCAGTGAGGGGACTAGCGGGAAATACGAGCAGTACTTC. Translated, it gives CASSEGTSGKYEQYF.

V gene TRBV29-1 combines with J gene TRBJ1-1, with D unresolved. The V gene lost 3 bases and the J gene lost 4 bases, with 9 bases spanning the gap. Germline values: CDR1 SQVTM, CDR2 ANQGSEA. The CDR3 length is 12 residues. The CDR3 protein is CSVEEGRTEAFF. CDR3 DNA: TGCAGCGTTGAGGAGGGCCGCACTGAAGCTTTCTTT.

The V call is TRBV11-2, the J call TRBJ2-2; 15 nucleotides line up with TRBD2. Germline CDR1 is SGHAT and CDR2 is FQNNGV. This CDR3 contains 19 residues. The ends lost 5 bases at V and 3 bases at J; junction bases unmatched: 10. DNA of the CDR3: TGTGCCAGCAGCCCTGGACTAGCGGGAGGGCCGAGGGACACCGGGGAGCTGTTTTTT. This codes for CASSPGLAGGPRDTGELFF. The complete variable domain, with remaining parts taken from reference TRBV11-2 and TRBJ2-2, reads EAGVAQSPRYKIIEKRQSVAFWCNPISGHATLYWYQQILGQGPKLLIQFQNNGVVDDSQLPKDRFSAERLKGVDSTLKIQPAKLEDSAVYLCASSPGLAGGPRDTGELFFGEGSRLTVL.

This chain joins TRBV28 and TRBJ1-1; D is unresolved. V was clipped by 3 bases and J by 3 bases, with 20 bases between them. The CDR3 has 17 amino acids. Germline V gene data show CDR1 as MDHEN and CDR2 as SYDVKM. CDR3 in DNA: TGTGCCAGCAGTTTTGCCCTGGTCTTCGGGAGTGACACTGAAGCTTTCTTT. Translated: CASSFALVFGSDTEAFF.

This CDR3 is CASSLGQLSNQPQHF. In DNA, the CDR3 is TGTGCCAGCAGCTTGGGACAGCTTAGCAATCAGCCCCAGCATTTT. The chain links TRBV28 to TRBJ1-5; 7 nucleotides line up with TRBD1. This CDR3 is 15 amino acids long. V trimming: 6 bases; J trimming: 0 bases; junction bases outside the gene matches: 5. In germline, CDR1 is MDHEN, CDR2 SYDVKM. The whole variable domain, filled in from reference TRBV28 and TRBJ1-5, reads DVKVTQSSRYLVKRTGEKVFLECVQDMDHENMFWYRQDPGLGLRLIYFSYDVKMKEKGDIPEGYSVSREKKERFSLILESASTNQTSMYLCASSLGQLSNQPQHFGDGTRLSIL.

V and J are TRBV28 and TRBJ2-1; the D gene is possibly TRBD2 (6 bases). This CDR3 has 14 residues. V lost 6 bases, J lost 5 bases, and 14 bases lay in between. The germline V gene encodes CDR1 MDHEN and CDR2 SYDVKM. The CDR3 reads CASRPGLIDNEQFF. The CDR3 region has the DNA TGTGCCAGCAGGCCGGGACTCATAGACAATGAGCAGTTCTTC.

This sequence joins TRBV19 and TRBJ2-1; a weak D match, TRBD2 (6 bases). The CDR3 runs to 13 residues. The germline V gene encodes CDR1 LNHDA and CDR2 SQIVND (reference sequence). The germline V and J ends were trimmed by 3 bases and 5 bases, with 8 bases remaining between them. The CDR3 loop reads CASSMVADNEQFF. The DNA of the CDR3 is TGTGCCAGTAGTATGGTAGCGGACAATGAGCAGTTCTTC.

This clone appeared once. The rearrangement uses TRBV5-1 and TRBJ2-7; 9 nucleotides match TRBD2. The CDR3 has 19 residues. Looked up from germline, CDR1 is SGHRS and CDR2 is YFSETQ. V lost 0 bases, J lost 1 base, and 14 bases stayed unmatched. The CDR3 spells CASSLGSPLVSGGSYEQYF. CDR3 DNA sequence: TGCGCCAGCAGCTTGGGTTCTCCTCTGGTTAGCGGGGGATCCTACGAGCAGTACTTC. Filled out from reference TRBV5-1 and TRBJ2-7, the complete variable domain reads KAGVTQTPRYLIKTRGQQVTLSCSPISGHRSVSWYQQTPGQGLQFLFEYFSETQRNKGNFPGRFSGRQFSNSRSEMNVSTLELGDSALYLCASSLGSPLVSGGSYEQYFGPGTRLTVT.

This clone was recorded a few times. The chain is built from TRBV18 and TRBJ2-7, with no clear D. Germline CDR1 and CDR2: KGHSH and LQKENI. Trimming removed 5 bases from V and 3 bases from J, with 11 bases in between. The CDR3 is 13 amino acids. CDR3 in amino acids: CASSIGGLYEQYF. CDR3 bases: TGTGCCAGCTCAATAGGCGGTCTCTACGAGCAGTACTTC.

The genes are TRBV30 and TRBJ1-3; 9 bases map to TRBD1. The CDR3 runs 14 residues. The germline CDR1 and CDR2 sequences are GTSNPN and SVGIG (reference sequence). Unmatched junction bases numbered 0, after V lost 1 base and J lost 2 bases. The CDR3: CAWSGTGAGNTIYF. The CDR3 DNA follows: TGTGCCTGGAGTGGGACAGGGGCTGGAAACACCATATATTTT.

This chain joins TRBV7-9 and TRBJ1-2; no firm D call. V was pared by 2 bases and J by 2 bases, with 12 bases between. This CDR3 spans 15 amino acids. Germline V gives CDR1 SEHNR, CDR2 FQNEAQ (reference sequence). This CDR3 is CASSLKWPRNYGYTF. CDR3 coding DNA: TGTGCCAGCAGCTTAAAGTGGCCACGAAACTATGGCTACACCTTC.

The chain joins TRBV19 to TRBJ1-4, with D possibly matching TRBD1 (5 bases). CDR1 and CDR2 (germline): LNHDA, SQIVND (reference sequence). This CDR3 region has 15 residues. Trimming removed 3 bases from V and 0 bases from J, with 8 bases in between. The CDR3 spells CASSMQGSTNEKLFF. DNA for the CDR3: TGTGCCAGTAGTATGCAGGGATCAACTAATGAAAAACTGTTTTTT.

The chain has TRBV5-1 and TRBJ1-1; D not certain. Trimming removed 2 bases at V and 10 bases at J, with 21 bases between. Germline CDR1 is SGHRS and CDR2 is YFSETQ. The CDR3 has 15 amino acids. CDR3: CASSLVGPGSTRAFF. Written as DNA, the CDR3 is TGCGCCAGCAGCTTAGTTGGACCGGGGTCCACCAGAGCTTTCTTT.

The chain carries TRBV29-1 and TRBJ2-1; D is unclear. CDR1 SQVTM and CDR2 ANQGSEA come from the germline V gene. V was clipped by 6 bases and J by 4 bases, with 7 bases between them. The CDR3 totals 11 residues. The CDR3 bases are TGCAGCGTGCAGTATTACAATGAGCAGTTCTTC. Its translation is CSVQYYNEQFF.

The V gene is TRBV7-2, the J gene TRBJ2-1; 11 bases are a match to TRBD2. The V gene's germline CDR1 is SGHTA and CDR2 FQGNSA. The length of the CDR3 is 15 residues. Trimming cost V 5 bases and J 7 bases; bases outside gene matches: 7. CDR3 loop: CASSRTSGPFNEQFF. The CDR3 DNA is TGTGCCAGCAGCCGGACTAGCGGGCCTTTTAATGAGCAGTTCTTC.

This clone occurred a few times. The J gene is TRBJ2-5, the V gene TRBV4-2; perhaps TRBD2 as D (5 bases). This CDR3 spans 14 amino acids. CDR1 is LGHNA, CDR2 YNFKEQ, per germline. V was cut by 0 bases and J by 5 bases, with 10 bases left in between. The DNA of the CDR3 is TGTGCCAGCAGCCAAGATCTGGGAGCTGAGACCCAGTACTTC. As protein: CASSQDLGAETQYF.

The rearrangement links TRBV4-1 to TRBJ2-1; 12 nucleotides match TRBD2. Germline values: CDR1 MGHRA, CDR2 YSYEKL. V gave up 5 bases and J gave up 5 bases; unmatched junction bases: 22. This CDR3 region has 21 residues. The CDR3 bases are TGCGCCAGCAGCAGACGAACACCCGGGGTGCTAGCGGGAGGGCCAAACAATGAGCAGTTCTTC. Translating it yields CASSRRTPGVLAGGPNNEQFF.

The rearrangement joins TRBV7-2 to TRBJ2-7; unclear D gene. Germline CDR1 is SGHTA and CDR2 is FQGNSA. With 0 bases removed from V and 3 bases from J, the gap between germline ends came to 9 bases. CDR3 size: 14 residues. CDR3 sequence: CASSLAPSSYEQYF. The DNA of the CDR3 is TGTGCCAGCAGCTTAGCCCCCTCGAGCTACGAGCAGTACTTC.

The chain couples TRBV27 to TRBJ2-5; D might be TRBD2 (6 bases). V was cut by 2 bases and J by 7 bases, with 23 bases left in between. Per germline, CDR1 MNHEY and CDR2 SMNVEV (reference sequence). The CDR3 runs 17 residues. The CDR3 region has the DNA TGTGCCAGCAGTTTAGACGGGACTCGTCCAACAGATGGGACCCAGTACTTC. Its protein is CASSLDGTRPTDGTQYF.

DNA of the CDR3: TGCGCCAGCAAACCCTCCGGGACAGGGGTGTTTCTGAACACTGAAGCTTTCTTT. Amino acid sequence: CASKPSGTGVFLNTEAFF. The chain links TRBV4-1 to TRBJ1-1; TRBD1 matches 10 bases. The CDR3 covers 18 residues. Germline CDR1 reads MGHRA; CDR2 reads YSYEKL. V was clipped by 7 bases and J by 0 bases; unmatched bases: 14.

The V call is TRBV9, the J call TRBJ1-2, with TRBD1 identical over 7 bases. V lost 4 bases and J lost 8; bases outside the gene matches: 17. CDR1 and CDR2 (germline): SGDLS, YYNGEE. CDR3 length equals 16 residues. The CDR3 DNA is TGTGCCAGCAGCACCGTACTACAGGGGCCCATAAGCGGCTACACCTTC. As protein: CASSTVLQGPISGYTF.

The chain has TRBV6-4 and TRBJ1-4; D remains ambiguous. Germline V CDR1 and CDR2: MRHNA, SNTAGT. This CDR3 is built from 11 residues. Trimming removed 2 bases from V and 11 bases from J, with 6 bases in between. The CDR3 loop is CASSDEQKLFF. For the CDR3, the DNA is TGTGCCAGCAGTGACGAACAGAAACTGTTTTTT.